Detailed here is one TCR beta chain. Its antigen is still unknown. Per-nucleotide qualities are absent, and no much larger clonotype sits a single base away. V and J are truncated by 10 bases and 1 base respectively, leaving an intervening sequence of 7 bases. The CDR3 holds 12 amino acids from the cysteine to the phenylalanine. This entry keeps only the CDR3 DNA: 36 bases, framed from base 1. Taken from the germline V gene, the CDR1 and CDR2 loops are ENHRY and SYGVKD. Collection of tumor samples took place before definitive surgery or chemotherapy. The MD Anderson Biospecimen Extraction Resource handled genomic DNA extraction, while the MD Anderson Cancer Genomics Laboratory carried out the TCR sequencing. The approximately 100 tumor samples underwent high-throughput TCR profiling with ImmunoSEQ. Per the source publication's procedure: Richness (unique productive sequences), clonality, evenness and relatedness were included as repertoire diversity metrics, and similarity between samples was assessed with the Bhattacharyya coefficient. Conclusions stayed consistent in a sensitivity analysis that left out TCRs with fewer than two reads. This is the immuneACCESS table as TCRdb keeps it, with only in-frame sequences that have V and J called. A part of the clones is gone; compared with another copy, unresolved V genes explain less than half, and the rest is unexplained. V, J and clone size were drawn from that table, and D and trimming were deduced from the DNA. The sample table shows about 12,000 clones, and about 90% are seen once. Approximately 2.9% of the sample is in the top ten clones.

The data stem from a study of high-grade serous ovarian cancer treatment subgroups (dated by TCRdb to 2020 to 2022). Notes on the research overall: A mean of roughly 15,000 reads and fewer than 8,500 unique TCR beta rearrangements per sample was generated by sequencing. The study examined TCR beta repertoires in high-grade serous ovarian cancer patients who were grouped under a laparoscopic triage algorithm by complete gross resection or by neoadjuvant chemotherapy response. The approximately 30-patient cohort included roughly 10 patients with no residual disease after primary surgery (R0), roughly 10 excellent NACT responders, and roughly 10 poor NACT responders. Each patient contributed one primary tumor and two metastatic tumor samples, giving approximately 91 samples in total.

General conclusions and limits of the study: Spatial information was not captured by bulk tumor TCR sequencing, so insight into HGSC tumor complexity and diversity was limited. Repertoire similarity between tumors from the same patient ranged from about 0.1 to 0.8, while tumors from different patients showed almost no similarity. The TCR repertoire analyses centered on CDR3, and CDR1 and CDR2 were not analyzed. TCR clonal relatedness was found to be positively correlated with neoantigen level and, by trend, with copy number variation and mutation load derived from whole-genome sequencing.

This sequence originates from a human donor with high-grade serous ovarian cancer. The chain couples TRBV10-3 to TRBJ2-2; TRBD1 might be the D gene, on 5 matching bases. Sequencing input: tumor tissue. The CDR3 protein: CATQGNTGELFF. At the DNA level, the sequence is TGTGCCACCCAGGGGAACACCGGGGAGCTGTTTTTT.